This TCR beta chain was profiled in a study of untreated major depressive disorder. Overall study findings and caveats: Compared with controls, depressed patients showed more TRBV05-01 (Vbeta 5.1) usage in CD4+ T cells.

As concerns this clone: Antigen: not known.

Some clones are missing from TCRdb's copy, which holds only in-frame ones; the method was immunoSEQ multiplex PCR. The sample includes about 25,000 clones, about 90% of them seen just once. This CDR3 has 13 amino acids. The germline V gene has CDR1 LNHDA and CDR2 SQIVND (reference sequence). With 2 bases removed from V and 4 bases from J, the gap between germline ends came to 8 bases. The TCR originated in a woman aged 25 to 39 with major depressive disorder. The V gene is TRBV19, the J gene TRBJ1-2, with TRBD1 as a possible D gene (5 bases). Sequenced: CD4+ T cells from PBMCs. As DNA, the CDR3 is TGTGCCAGTAGTATACAGGGCACCTATGGCTACACCTTC. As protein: CASSIQGTYGYTF.